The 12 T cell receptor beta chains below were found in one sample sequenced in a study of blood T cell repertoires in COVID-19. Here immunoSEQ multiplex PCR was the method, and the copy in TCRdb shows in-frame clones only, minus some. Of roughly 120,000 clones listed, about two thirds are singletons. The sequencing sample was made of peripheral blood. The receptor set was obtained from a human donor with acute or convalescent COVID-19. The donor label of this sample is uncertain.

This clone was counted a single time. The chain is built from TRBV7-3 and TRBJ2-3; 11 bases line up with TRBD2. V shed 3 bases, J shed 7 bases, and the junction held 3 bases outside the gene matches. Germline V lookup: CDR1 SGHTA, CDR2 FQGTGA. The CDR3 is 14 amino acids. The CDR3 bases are TGTGCCAGCAGCTTGCTAGCGGGGGGTTATACGCAGTATTTT. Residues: CASSLLAGGYTQYF.

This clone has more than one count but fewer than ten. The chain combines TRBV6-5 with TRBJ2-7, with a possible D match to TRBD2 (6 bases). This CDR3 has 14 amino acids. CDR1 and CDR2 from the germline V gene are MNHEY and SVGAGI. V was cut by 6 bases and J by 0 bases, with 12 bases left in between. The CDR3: CASRRDFSSYEQYV. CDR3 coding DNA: TGTGCCAGCAGGCGGGACTTTAGCTCCTACGAGCAGTACGTC.

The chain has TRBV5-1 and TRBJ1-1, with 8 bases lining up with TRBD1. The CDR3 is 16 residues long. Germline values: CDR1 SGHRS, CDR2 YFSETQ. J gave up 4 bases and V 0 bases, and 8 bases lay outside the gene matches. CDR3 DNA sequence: TGCGCCAGCAGCTTGGCTGCAGTAACAGGGGGCACTGAAGCTTTCTTT. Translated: CASSLAAVTGGTEAFF.

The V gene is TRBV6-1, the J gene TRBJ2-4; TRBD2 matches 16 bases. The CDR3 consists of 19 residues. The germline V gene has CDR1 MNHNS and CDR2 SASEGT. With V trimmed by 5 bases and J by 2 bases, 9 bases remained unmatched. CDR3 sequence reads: CASSKGTSGGALTKNIQYF. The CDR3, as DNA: TGTGCCAGCAGTAAAGGGACTAGCGGGGGGGCGTTGACCAAAAACATTCAGTACTTC.

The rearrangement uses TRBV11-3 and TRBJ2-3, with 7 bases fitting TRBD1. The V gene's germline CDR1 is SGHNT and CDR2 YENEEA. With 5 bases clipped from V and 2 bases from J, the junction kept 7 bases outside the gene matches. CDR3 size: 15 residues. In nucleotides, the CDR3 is TGTGCCAGCAGCCACCGACAGGGAACCACAGATACGCAGTATTTT. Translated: CASSHRQGTTDTQYF.

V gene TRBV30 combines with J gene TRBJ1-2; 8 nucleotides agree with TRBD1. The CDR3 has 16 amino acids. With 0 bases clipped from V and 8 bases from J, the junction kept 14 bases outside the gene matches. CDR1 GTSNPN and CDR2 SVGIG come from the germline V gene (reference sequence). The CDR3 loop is CAWSVPLDRGGRGYTF. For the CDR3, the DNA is TGTGCCTGGAGTGTACCCCTCGACAGGGGCGGTCGCGGCTACACCTTC.

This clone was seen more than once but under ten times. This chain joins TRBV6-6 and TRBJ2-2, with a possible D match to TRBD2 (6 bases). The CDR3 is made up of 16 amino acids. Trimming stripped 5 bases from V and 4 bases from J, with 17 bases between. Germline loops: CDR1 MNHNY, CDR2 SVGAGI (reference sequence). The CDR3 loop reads CASSQPRGTFTGELFF. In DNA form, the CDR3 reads TGTGCCAGCAGTCAACCCCGCGGGACCTTCACCGGGGAGCTGTTTTTT.

The CDR3 protein is CASSPTGGHRNNQPQHF. CDR3 nucleotides: TGTGCCAGCTCACCAACAGGGGGCCATAGGAACAATCAGCCCCAGCATTTT. This sequence joins TRBV18 and TRBJ1-5; TRBD1 agrees at 9 bases. This CDR3 has 17 residues. Germline trimming cut 2 bases from V and 3 bases from J; bases unmatched to any gene: 8. The germline V gene has CDR1 KGHSH and CDR2 LQKENI. Filled out from reference TRBV18 and TRBJ1-5, the complete variable domain reads NAGVMQNPRHLVRRRGQEARLRCSPMKGHSHVYWYRQLPEEGLKFMVYLQKENIIDESGMPKERFSAEFPKEGPSILRIQQVVRGDSAAYFCASSPTGGHRNNQPQHFGDGTRLSIL.

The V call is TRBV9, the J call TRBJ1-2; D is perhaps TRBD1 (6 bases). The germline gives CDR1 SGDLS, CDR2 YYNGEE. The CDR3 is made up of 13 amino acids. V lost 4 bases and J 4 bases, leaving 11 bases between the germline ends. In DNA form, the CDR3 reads TGTGCCAGCAGCCCCCCGACAGGCTATGGCTACACCTTC. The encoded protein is CASSPPTGYGYTF.

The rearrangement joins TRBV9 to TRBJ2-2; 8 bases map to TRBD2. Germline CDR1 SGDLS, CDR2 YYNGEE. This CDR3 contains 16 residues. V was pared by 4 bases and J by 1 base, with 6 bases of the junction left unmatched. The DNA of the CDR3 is TGTGCCAGCAGCTCACTAGCGGTTGGGAACACCGGGGAGCTGTTTTTT. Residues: CASSSLAVGNTGELFF. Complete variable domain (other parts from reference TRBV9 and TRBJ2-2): DSGVTQTPKHLITATGQRVTLRCSPRSGDLSVYWYQQSLDQGLQFLIQYYNGEERAKGNILERFSAQQFPDLHSELNLSSLELGDSALYFCASSSLAVGNTGELFFGEGSRLTVL.

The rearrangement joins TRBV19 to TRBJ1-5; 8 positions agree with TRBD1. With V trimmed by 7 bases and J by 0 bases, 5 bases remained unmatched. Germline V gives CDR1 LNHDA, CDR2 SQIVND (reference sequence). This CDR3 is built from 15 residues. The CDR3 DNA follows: TGTGCCAGTAAACGGACAGGGAATAGCAATCAGCCCCAGCATTTT. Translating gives CASKRTGNSNQPQHF.

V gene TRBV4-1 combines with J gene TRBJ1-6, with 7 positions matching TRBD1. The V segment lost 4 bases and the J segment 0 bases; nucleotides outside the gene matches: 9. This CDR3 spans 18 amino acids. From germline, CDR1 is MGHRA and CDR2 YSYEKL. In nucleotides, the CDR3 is TGCGCCAGCAGCCGACAACTACAGGGGAGCTCCTATAATTCACCCCTCCACTTT. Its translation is CASSRQLQGSSYNSPLHF.